These 27 T cell receptor beta chains originate from one sample sequenced in a study of response to subunit inactivated influenza vaccine (dated by TCRdb to between 2017 and 2018). The library was built by means of RT-PCR. Sequenced using an Illumina HiSeq 2500. TCRdb reran the public reads through fastp at Q25 and MiXCR, keeping productive beta chains. Each entry merges the rows of one CDR3 protein and shows their most common DNA and genes. This sample lists hundreds of thousands of distinct CDR3 sequences; roughly 15% were detected once. The ten largest clones represent 7.5% to 8% of the sample. The material was PBMCs from blood, obtained 14 days before vaccination. These receptors all stem from a man between 45 and 60 years old who received an inactivated influenza vaccine. Donor details come from another sample of the same person, matched by shared clones.

This clonotype was detected only a few times. The chain is built from TRBV6-2 or TRBV6-3 and TRBJ1-5; 10 positions match TRBD1. From germline, CDR1 is MNHEY and CDR2 SVGEGT. The ends lost 5 bases at V and 0 bases at J; junction bases unmatched: 4. The CDR3 is made up of 16 amino acids. In DNA form, the CDR3 reads TGTGCCAGCAGTCGACAGGGGGCCGATAGCAATCAGCCCCAGCATTTT. Translating it yields CASSRQGADSNQPQHF.

This clonotype was recorded at least ten times. The J gene is TRBJ2-1, the V gene TRBV5-1, with D possibly being TRBD1 (6 bases). There are 16 residues in the CDR3. V lost 0 bases and J 0 bases, leaving 10 bases between the germline ends. Germline V CDR1 and CDR2: SGHRS, YFSETQ. CDR3 in amino acids: CASSLAQGGSYNEQFF. CDR3 sequence (DNA): TGCGCCAGCAGCTTGGCCCAAGGGGGCTCCTACAATGAGCAGTTCTTC.

As concerns this clonotype: A junction boundary mismatches the germline segment, possibly from a read error. V gene TRBV5-1 combines with J gene TRBJ2-1, with a possible D match to TRBD2 (6 bases). The CDR3 contains 16 residues. The V gene's germline CDR1 is SGHRS and CDR2 YFSETQ. The CDR3 bases are TGCGCCAGCAGCTTGTCTACGGGAGCTCTCTACAATGCGCAGTTCTTC. It specifies CASSLSTGALYNAQFF.

This clonotype was found a few times. The chain carries TRBV7-8 and TRBJ2-3, with 10 bases aligning to TRBD2. From germline, CDR1 is SGHVS and CDR2 FQNEAQ. J was trimmed by 5 bases and V by 9 bases; bases with no gene match: 8. This CDR3 has 14 residues. CDR3 in amino acids: CASCPSGGLDTQYF. CDR3 DNA sequence: TGTGCCAGTTGTCCTAGCGGGGGCCTAGATACGCAGTATTTT.

The genes are TRBV20-1 and TRBJ2-5, with 8 bases fitting TRBD2. Germline CDR1 DFQATT, CDR2 SNEGSKA (reference sequence). J lost 4 bases, V lost 3 bases, and 4 bases had no gene match. This CDR3 contains 13 residues. The CDR3 DNA reads TGCAGTGCTAGCAGCGGGAGTGGAGAGACCCAGTACTTC. As protein: CSASSGSGETQYF.

This clonotype was seen a handful of times. V usage is TRBV7-9 and J usage is TRBJ2-7; D remains unclear. Trimming removed 1 base from V and 10 bases from J, with 8 bases in between. CDR3 length: 11 amino acids. The germline V gene encodes CDR1 SEHNR and CDR2 FQNEAQ (reference sequence). As DNA, the CDR3 is TGTGCCAGCAGCTTAGACGCGGTCCAGTACTTC. Translating it yields CASSLDAVQYF.

There are a few counts of this clonotype. This chain connects TRBV5-5 to TRBJ1-6; perhaps TRBD1 as D (5 bases). The CDR3 runs 14 residues. From germline, CDR1 is SGHKS and CDR2 YYEKEE (reference sequence). V gave up 1 base and J gave up 9 bases, with 11 bases separating them. CDR3 amino acids: CASSLQGVGSPLHF. DNA of the CDR3: TGTGCCAGCAGCTTGCAGGGAGTGGGTTCACCCCTCCACTTT.

The V and J genes are TRBV27 and TRBJ2-7, with D possibly called TRBD1 or TRBD2 (6 bases each). The CDR3 length is 15 residues. Trimming stripped 5 bases from V and 5 bases from J, with 19 bases between. From germline, CDR1 is MNHEY and CDR2 SMNVEV (reference sequence). In nucleotides, the CDR3 is TGTGCCAGCAGTCGTCGGGGGACACCTTTTAACGAGCAGTACTTC. Residues: CASSRRGTPFNEQYF.

The chain uses TRBV2 and TRBJ2-2; 7 positions match TRBD2. CDR1 is SNHLY and CDR2 is FYNNEI in the germline V gene. Trimming took 2 bases from V and 4 from J; bases not matched to a gene: 4. This CDR3 has 15 amino acids. The CDR3 region is CASSEPPGGTGELFF. In DNA, the CDR3 is TGTGCCAGCAGTGAACCCCCGGGGGGCACCGGGGAGCTGTTTTTT. The whole variable domain, remainder taken from reference TRBV2 and TRBJ2-2, is EPEVTQTPSHQVTQMGQEVILRCVPISNHLYFYWYRQILGQKVEFLVSFYNNEISEKSEIFDDQFSVERPDGSNFTLKIRSTKLEDSAMYFCASSEPPGGTGELFFGEGSRLTVL.

Concerning this clonotype itself: Possible read error: a much larger clone is one base away. The J gene is TRBJ2-1, the V gene TRBV10-3; 8 bases agree with TRBD2. Per germline, CDR1 ENHRY and CDR2 SYGVKD. The J segment lost 1 base and the V segment lost 6 bases, leaving 5 bases of the junction unmatched. The CDR3 is 15 residues long. The CDR3 region has the DNA TGTGCCATCAGGGCTAGCGGGCGTTCCTACAATGAGCAGTTCTTC. Residues: CAIRASGRSYNEQFF.

This clonotype was counted between two and nine times. The rearrangement joins TRBV7-2 to TRBJ2-5; 11 positions match TRBD1. CDR3 length equals 15 residues. Germline V gene lookup returns CDR1 SGHTA and CDR2 FQGNSA. With V trimmed by 3 bases and J by 4 bases, 4 bases remained unmatched. The CDR3 bases are TGTGCCAGCAGCTTTCGGACAGGGGGCAGAGAGACCCAGTACTTC. Amino acids: CASSFRTGGRETQYF.

The DNA of the CDR3 is TGCGCCAGCAGCTTGACTAGCGGGATAACCGGGGAGCTGTTTTTT. It is translated as CASSLTSGITGELFF. V usage is TRBV5-1 and J usage is TRBJ2-2; TRBD2 matches 10 bases. Trimming removed 1 base from V and 5 bases from J; junction bases left unmatched: 2. CDR3 size: 15 residues. Germline CDR1 reads SGHRS; CDR2 reads YFSETQ.

This clonotype came up many times. This chain joins TRBV7-8 and TRBJ2-4, with 7 positions matching TRBD1. Trimming cost V 1 base and J 8 bases; bases outside gene matches: 2. Germline loops: CDR1 SGHVS, CDR2 FQNEAQ. This CDR3 region has 13 residues. The CDR3 here is CASSLGQGDIQYF. The CDR3, as DNA: TGTGCCAGCAGCTTAGGACAGGGCGACATTCAGTACTTC.

The V call is TRBV3-1, the J call TRBJ2-7; 15 bases agree with TRBD2. CDR3 length equals 17 residues. V shed 11 bases and J 7 bases; nucleotides not matched to a gene: 18. Germline lookup yields CDR1 LGHDT and CDR2 YNNKEL (reference sequence). CDR3 protein: CAFCGLAGGPVSGEQYF. The DNA of the CDR3 is TGTGCCTTCTGCGGACTAGCGGGAGGGCCAGTATCAGGAGAGCAGTACTTC.

This clonotype has a handful of counts. The chain links TRBV4-3 to TRBJ2-5, with D perhaps matching TRBD1 or TRBD2 (5 bases each). This CDR3 is built from 15 residues. Germline CDR1 is LGHNA and CDR2 is YSLEER. Trimming removed 0 bases from V and 4 bases from J, with 12 bases in between. The CDR3 sequence: CASSQEFRETETQYF. The CDR3 nucleotides are TGCGCCAGCAGCCAAGAATTCAGGGAGACAGAGACCCAGTACTTC.

The CDR3 protein is CAISSPNEQFF. The DNA for the CDR3 is TGTGCCATCAGTTCTCCCAATGAGCAGTTCTTC. The chain links TRBV10-3 to TRBJ2-1; D not resolved. The CDR3 spans 11 residues. V was pared by 5 bases and J by 6 bases, with 5 bases between. Germline V gives CDR1 ENHRY, CDR2 SYGVKD.

In this sample, this clonotype turned up many times. The gene calls are TRBV11-3 and TRBJ2-1, with D possibly matching TRBD1 (6 bases). Germline CDR1 SGHNT, CDR2 YENEEA. The CDR3 spans 15 residues. The V end was cut by 3 bases, the J end by 2 bases, with 11 bases between. The CDR3 DNA reads TGTGCCAGCAGCTTGGGCAGGGGTCCCTACAATGAGCAGTTCTTC. Translation gives CASSLGRGPYNEQFF.

This chain connects TRBV7-9 to TRBJ2-3; tentatively, D is TRBD1 (6 bases). This CDR3 is built from 14 residues. V was shortened by 4 bases and J by 4 bases, with 12 bases between the two germline ends. The germline gives CDR1 SEHNR, CDR2 FQNEAQ (reference sequence). In nucleotides, the CDR3 is TGTGCCAGCAGCTCGAGCAGGGGTTCAGATACGCAGTATTTT. Residues: CASSSSRGSDTQYF.

This clonotype has only a few counts. The CDR3 coding sequence is TGTGCCAGCGGATTAGCGGGAGGGCCCTACAATGAGCAGTTCTTC. It translates to CASGLAGGPYNEQFF. This chain links TRBV28 with TRBJ2-1, with 11 nucleotides matching TRBD2. The CDR3 spans 15 residues. CDR1 is MDHEN and CDR2 is SYDVKM in the germline V gene. V was clipped by 8 bases and J by 2 bases; unmatched bases: 5.

This clonotype was observed at least ten times. The V call is TRBV2, the J call TRBJ1-1; D unclear. V lost 0 bases, J lost 1 base, and 9 bases lay in between. This CDR3 is built from 15 residues. In germline, CDR1 is SNHLY, CDR2 FYNNEI. The CDR3 here is CASSEARTANTEAFF. The CDR3 nucleotides are TGTGCCAGCAGTGAAGCGCGCACAGCGAACACTGAAGCTTTCTTT.

The V gene is TRBV5-5, the J gene TRBJ2-5; 11 nucleotides agree with TRBD1. In germline, CDR1 is SGHKS, CDR2 YYEKEE (reference sequence). This CDR3 region has 17 residues. Trimming removed 0 bases from V and 7 bases from J; junction bases left unmatched: 11. In DNA, the CDR3 is TGTGCCAGCAGCTTGGAACCAGGACAGGGGGCTACGGGGACCCAGTACTTC. Translation: CASSLEPGQGATGTQYF.

J is TRBJ2-1 and V is TRBV20-1, with 9 bases that match TRBD2. Trimming at V came to 3 bases and at J to 0 bases, leaving 12 bases not matched to a gene. CDR3 length equals 18 residues. The germline CDR1 and CDR2 sequences are DFQATT and SNEGSKA (reference sequence). The CDR3 loop reads CSASLRGSGGRSYNEQFF. The CDR3 DNA reads as TGCAGTGCTAGTCTCCGAGGTAGCGGGGGCCGCTCCTACAATGAGCAGTTCTTC.

The genes are TRBV6-5 and TRBJ2-1; TRBD1 is a possible D gene (6 bases). Trimming shortened V by 3 bases and J by 1 base, and 10 bases separated the two germline ends. The germline V gene encodes CDR1 MNHEY and CDR2 SVGAGI. The CDR3 is made up of 15 amino acids. The CDR3 coding sequence is TGTGCCAGCAGTTATGGGGGCACATCCTACAATGAGCAGTTCTTC. Translation gives CASSYGGTSYNEQFF.

This clonotype was counted a few times. The chain links TRBV5-1 to TRBJ2-1, with a possible D match to TRBD1 (6 bases). The CDR3 is made up of 13 amino acids. Germline CDR1 is SGHRS and CDR2 is YFSETQ. V was trimmed by 7 bases and J by 4 bases, leaving 12 bases between them. The CDR3, as DNA: TGCGCCAGCGCCAGGGGTTATTACAATGAGCAGTTCTTC. Protein sequence: CASARGYYNEQFF.

This clonotype was picked up a small number of times. The chain carries TRBV12-3 or TRBV12-4 and TRBJ1-1; D not resolved. Trimming shortened V by 7 bases and J by 7 bases, and 10 bases separated the two germline ends. This CDR3 has 11 amino acids. For the CDR3, the DNA is TGTGCCAGCACCCCGGGGATTGAAGCTTTCTTT. This sequence encodes CASTPGIEAFF.

This clonotype was observed many times. The chain has TRBV29-1 and TRBJ2-3; 7 nucleotides match TRBD1. The length of the CDR3 is 14 residues. With 4 bases clipped from V and 0 bases from J, the junction kept 4 bases outside the gene matches. Germline-derived CDR1 and CDR2 are SQVTM and ANQGSEA. The CDR3 sequence is CSVAPGQSTDTQYF. CDR3 in DNA: TGCAGCGTTGCCCCGGGACAGAGCACAGATACGCAGTATTTT.

The V gene is TRBV7-2, the J gene TRBJ1-2; D gene ambiguous. V was cut by 6 bases and J by 8 bases, with 13 bases left in between. The CDR3 loop spans 12 amino acids. Germline-derived CDR1 and CDR2 are SGHTA and FQGNSA. The CDR3 spells CASSFHTLGYTF. DNA for the CDR3: TGTGCCAGCAGTTTTCACACACTAGGCTACACCTTC. Variable domain in full (rest from reference TRBV7-2 and TRBJ1-2): GAGVSQSPSNKVTEKGKDVELRCDPISGHTALYWYRQSLGQGLEFLIYFQGNSAPDKSGLPSDRFSAERTGGSVSTLTIQRTQQEDSAVYLCASSFHTLGYTFGSGTRLTVV.